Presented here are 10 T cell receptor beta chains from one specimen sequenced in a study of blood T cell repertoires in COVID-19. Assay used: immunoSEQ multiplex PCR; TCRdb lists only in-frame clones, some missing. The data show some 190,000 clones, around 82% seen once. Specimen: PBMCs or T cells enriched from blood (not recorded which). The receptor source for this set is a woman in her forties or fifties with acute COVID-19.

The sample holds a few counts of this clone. CDR3 nucleotides: TGCGCCAGCAGCCCTACAGTGGGGCCCAACTATGGCTACACCTTC. Protein sequence: CASSPTVGPNYGYTF. The chain combines TRBV4-3 with TRBJ1-2; a weak D match, TRBD1 (5 bases). V gave up 4 bases and J gave up 2 bases, with 14 bases separating them. The CDR3 contains 15 residues. Germline V gene sequence: CDR1 LGHNA, CDR2 YSLEER.

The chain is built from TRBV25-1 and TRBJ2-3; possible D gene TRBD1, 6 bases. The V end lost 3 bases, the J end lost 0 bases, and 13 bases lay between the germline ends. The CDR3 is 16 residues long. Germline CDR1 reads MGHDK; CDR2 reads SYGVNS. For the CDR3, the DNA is TGTGCCAGCAGTGATTATAGGACAGCGAGCACAGATACGCAGTATTTT. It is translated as CASSDYRTASTDTQYF.

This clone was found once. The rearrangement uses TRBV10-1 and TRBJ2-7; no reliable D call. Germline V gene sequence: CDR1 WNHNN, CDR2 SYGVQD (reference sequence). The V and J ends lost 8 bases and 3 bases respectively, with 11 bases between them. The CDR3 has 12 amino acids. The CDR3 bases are TGCGCCAGCCGCGGTACTGTCTACGAGCAGTACGTC. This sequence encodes CASRGTVYEQYV.

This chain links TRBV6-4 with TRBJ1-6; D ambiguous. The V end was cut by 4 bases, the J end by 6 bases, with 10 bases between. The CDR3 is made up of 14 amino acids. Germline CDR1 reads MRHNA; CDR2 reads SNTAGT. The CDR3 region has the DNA TGTGCCAGCAGTGCCGCGGGGTCTAATTCACCCCTCCACTTT. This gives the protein CASSAAGSNSPLHF.

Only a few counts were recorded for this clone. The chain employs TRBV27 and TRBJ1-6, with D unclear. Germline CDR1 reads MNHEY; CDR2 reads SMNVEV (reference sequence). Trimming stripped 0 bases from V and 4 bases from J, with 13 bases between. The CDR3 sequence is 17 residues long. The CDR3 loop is CASSLSAIRFYNSPLHF. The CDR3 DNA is TGTGCCAGCAGTTTATCGGCCATCCGTTTTTATAATTCACCCCTCCACTTT.

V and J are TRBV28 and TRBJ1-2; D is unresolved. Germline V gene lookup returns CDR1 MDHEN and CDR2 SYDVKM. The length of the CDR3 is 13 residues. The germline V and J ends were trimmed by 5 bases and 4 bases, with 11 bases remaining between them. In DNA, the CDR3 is TGTGCCAGCAGTCCCCCGGGGTCCTATGGCTACACCTTC. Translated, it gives CASSPPGSYGYTF.

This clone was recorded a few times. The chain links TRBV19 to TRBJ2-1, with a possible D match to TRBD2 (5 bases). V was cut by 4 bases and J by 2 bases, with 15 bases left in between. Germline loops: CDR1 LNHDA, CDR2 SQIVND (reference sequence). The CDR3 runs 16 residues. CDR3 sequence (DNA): TGTGCCAGTAGTAGTCGAGAGGGTTCCGCCTACAATGAGCAGTTCTTC. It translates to CASSSREGSAYNEQFF.

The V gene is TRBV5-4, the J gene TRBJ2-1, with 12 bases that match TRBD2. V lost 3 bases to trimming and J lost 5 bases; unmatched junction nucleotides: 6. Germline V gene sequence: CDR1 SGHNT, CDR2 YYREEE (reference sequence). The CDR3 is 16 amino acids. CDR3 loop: CASSSRTSGANNEQFF. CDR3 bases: TGTGCCAGCAGCTCAAGGACTAGCGGGGCCAACAATGAGCAGTTCTTC.

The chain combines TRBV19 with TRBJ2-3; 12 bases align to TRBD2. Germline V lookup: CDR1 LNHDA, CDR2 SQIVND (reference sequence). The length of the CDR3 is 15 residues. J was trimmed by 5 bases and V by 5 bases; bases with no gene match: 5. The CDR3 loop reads CASSLTSGGLDTQYF. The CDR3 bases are TGTGCCAGTAGTTTGACTAGCGGGGGTTTAGATACGCAGTATTTT.

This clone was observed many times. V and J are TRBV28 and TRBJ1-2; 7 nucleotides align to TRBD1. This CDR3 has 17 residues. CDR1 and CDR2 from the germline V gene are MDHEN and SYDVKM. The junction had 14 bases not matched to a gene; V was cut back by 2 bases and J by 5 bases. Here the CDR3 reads CASSLQGDEAGRYGYTF. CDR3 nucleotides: TGTGCCAGCAGTTTACAGGGGGATGAGGCCGGTCGTTATGGCTACACCTTC.